Here is one TCR beta chain with its context. Its antigen remains unknown. As for time point: week 47, end of study. It was 300 ug of mutant IDH1 20-mer peptide that made up each vaccine dose, given with topical imiquimod. In every donor, the tumor was a new WHO grade 3 or 4 IDH1-mutant, ATRX-lost astrocytoma. V was cut by 1 base and J by 8 bases, with 14 bases left in between. CDR3 length: 15 residues. Germline V gene sequence: CDR1 SEHNR, CDR2 FQNEAQ (reference sequence). The sample belongs to a study of a mutant IDH1 vaccine in newly diagnosed glioma. Study in general: The study started vaccination 4-6 weeks after radiotherapy alone, or with temozolomide cycles. V12 came at week 35, V13 at week 47.

The data were produced by immunoSEQ multiplex PCR, yet TCRdb's version contains in-frame clones alone and is incomplete. The sample lists roughly 31,000 clones; 80% to 85% were seen once. The specimen was PBMCs, collected from a glioma patient whose treatment included an IDH1 peptide vaccine. The receptor's source is a man younger than 40 with glioma. The J gene is TRBJ1-4, the V gene TRBV7-9; tentatively, D is TRBD1 (5 bases). The CDR3 DNA reads as TGTGCCAGCAGCTTAGGGAGGGGTTTTGGGGAAAAACTGTTTTTT. This codes for CASSLGRGFGEKLFF.